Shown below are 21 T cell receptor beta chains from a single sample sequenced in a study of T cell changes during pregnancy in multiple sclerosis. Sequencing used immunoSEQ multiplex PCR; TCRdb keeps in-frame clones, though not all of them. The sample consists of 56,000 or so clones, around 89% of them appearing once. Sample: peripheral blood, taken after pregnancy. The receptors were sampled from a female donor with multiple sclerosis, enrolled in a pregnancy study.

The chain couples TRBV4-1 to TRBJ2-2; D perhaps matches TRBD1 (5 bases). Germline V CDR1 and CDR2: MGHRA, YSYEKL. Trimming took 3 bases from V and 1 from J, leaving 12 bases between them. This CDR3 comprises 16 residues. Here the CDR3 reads CASSQARDLNTGELFF. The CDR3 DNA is TGCGCCAGCAGCCAGGCCAGGGATTTGAACACCGGGGAGCTGTTTTTT.

The CDR3: CASSLDRGRPQHF. Here the CDR3 DNA reads TGTGCCAGCAGCCTGGACAGGGGCAGGCCCCAGCATTTT. This sequence joins TRBV6-5 and TRBJ1-5, with TRBD1 identical over 9 bases. The CDR3 runs 13 residues. CDR1 and CDR2 (germline): MNHEY, SVGAGI. V lost 6 bases to trimming and J lost 9 bases; unmatched junction nucleotides: 6.

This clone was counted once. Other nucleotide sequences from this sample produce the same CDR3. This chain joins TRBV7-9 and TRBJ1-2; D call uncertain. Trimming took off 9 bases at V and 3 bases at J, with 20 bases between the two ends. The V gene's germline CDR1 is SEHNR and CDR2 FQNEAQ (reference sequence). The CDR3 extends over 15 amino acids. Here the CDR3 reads CASSPPNSVDYGYTF. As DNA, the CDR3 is TGTGCCAGTAGCCCCCCGAACTCGGTTGACTATGGCTACACCTTC.

This CDR3 reads CASSVRVRETQYF. In DNA, the CDR3 is TGTGCCAGCAGCGTCAGGGTTCGGGAGACCCAGTACTTC. The V call is TRBV7-6, the J call TRBJ2-5; weak D call: TRBD1 (5 bases). CDR1 and CDR2 from the germline V gene are SGHVS and FNYEAQ. The V end was cut by 5 bases, the J end by 5 bases, with 12 bases between. The CDR3 has 13 residues. Together with reference TRBV7-6 and TRBJ2-5, the CDR3 gives the full variable domain: GAGVSQSPRYKVTKRGQDVALRCDPISGHVSLYWYRQALGQGPEFLTYFNYEAQQDKSGLPNDRFSAERPEGSISTLTIQRTEQRDSAMYRCASSVRVRETQYFGPGTRLLVL.

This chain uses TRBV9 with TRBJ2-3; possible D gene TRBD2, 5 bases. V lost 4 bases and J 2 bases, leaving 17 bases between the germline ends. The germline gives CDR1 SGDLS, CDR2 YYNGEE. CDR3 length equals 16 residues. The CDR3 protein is CASSPTLVAVTDTQYF. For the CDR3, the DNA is TGTGCCAGCAGCCCGACACTAGTTGCAGTCACAGATACGCAGTATTTT.

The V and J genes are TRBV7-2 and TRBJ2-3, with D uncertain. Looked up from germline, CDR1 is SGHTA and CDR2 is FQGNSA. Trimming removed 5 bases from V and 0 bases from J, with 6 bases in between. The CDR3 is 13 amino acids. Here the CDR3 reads CASSPPSTDTQYF. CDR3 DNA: TGTGCCAGCAGCCCCCCTAGCACAGATACGCAGTATTTT.

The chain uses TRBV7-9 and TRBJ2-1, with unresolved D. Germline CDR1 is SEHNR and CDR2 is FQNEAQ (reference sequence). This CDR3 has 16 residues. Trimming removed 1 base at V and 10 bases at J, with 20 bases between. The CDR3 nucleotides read TGTGCCAGCAGCTTAGGGGTTAGAGCCGGCTGGCGGGAGCAGTTCTTC. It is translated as CASSLGVRAGWREQFF.

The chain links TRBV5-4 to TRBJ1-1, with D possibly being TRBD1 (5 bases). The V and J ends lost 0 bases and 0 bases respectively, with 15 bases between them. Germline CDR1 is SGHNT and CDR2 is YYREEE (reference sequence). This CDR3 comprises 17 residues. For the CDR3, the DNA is TGTGCCAGCAGCTTGGGGGGAAGGGGCCGGTTGAACACTGAAGCTTTCTTT. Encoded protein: CASSLGGRGRLNTEAFF.

The CDR3 DNA reads TGTGCCAGCAGTATACGGAATGAGCAGTTCTTC. Translated, it gives CASSIRNEQFF. The chain joins TRBV28 to TRBJ2-1, with D unresolved. The CDR3 has 11 residues. V was shortened by 5 bases and J by 7 bases, with 6 bases between the two germline ends. Germline CDR1 is MDHEN and CDR2 is SYDVKM.

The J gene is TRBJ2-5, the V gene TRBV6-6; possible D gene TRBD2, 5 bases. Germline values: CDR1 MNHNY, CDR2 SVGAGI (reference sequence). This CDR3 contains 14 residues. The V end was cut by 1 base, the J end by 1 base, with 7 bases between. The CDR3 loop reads CASSYLTTQETQYF. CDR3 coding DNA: TGTGCCAGCAGTTACTTGACTACCCAAGAGACCCAGTACTTC.

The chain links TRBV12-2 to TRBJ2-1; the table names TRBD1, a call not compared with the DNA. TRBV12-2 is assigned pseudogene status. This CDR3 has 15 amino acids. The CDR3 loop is CASRPGQGHYNEQFF. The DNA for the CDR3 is TGTGCAAGTCGACCGGGACAGGGCCACTACAATGAGCAGTTCTTC.

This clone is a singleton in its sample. The CDR3: CASSERQGHYNSPLHF. CDR3 coding DNA: TGTGCCAGCAGTGAACGACAGGGCCATTATAATTCACCCCTCCACTTT. The gene calls are TRBV2 and TRBJ1-6, with 7 positions matching TRBD1. Germline V CDR1 and CDR2: SNHLY, FYNNEI. The CDR3 is 16 amino acids. Trimming cost V 2 bases and J 4 bases; bases outside gene matches: 5.

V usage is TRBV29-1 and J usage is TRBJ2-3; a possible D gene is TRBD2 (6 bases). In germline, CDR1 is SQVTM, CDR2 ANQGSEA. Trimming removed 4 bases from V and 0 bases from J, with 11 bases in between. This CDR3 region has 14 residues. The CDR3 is CSVALGGSTDTQYF. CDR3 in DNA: TGCAGCGTTGCTTTGGGGGGTAGCACAGATACGCAGTATTTT.

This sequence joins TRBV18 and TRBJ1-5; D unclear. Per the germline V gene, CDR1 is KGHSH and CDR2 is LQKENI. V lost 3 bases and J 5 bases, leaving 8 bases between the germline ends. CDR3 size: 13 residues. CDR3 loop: CASSPNLHQPQHF. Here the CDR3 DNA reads TGTGCCAGCTCACCTAATCTTCATCAGCCCCAGCATTTT. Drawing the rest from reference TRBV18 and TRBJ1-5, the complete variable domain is NAGVMQNPRHLVRRRGQEARLRCSPMKGHSHVYWYRQLPEEGLKFMVYLQKENIIDESGMPKERFSAEFPKEGPSILRIQQVVRGDSAAYFCASSPNLHQPQHFGDGTRLSIL.

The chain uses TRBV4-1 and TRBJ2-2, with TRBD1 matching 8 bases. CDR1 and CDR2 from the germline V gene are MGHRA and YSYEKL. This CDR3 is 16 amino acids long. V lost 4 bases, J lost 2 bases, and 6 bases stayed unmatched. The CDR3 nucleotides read TGCGCCAGCAGCCTAAACAGGGGGTTAAACACCGGGGAGCTGTTTTTT. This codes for CASSLNRGLNTGELFF.

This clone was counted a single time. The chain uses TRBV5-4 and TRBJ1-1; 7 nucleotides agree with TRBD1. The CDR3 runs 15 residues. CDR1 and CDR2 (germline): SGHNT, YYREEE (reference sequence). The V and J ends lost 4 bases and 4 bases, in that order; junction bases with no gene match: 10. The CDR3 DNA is TGTGCCAGCAGCGGACGACAGGGCTTTGGCACTGAAGCTTTCTTT. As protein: CASSGRQGFGTEAFF.

For the CDR3, the DNA is TGTGCCAGCACCGGGAGGGAGGGGGAGCGGGGGGCGGGTGAGCAGTTCTTC. Its translation: CASTGREGERGAGEQFF. This chain links TRBV5-4 with TRBJ2-1; 9 bases agree with TRBD2. Germline V gene lookup returns CDR1 SGHNT and CDR2 YYREEE (reference sequence). The CDR3 consists of 17 residues. V trimming: 6 bases; J trimming: 9 bases; junction bases outside the gene matches: 19.

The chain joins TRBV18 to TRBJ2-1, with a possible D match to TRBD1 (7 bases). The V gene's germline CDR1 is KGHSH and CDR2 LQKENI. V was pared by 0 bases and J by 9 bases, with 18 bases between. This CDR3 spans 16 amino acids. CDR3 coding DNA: TGTGCCAGCTCACCACCTTCCAGCGGAGGGACAGTTGAGCAGTTCTTC. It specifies CASSPPSSGGTVEQFF. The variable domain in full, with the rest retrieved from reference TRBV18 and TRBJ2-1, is NAGVMQNPRHLVRRRGQEARLRCSPMKGHSHVYWYRQLPEEGLKFMVYLQKENIIDESGMPKERFSAEFPKEGPSILRIQQVVRGDSAAYFCASSPPSSGGTVEQFFGPGTRLTVL.

The CDR3 spells CASSPNRGDGGYTF. CDR3 sequence (DNA): TGTGCCAGCAGCCCAAACAGGGGAGATGGCGGCTACACCTTC. J is TRBJ1-2 and V is TRBV7-2, with TRBD1 identical over 7 bases. The CDR3 has 14 residues. V lost 5 bases and J lost 8; bases outside the gene matches: 11. In germline, CDR1 is SGHTA, CDR2 FQGNSA.

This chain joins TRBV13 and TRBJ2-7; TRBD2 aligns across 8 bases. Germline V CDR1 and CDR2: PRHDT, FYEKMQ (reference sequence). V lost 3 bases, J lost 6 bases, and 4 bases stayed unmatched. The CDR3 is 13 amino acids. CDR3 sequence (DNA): TGTGCCAGCAGCTTCTCCGGGAGGGGCGAGCAGTACTTC. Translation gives CASSFSGRGEQYF. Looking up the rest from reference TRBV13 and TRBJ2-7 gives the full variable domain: AAGVIQSPRHLIKEKRETATLKCYPIPRHDTVYWYQQGPGQDPQFLISFYEKMQSDKGSIPDRFSAQQFSDYHSELNMSSLELGDSALYFCASSFSGRGEQYFGPGTRLTVT.

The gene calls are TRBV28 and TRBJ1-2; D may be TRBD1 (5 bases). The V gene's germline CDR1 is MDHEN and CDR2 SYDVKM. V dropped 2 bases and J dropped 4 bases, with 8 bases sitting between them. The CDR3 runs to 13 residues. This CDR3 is CASSLGGTYGYTF. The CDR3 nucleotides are TGTGCCAGCAGTTTAGGGGGGACCTATGGCTACACCTTC.